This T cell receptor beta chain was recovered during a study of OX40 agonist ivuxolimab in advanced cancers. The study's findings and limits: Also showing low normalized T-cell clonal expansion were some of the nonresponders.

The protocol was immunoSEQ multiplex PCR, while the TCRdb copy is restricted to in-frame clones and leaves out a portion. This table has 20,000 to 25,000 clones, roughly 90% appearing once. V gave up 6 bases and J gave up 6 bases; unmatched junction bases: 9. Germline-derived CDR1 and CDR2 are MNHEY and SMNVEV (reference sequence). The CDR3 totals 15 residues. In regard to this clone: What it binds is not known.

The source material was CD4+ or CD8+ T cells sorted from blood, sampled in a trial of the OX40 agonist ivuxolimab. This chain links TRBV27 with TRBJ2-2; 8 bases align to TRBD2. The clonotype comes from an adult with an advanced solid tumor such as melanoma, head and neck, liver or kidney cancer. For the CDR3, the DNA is TGTGCCAGCAGGACCTGGGTAGCGGGACCCGGGGAGCTGTTTTTT. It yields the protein CASRTWVAGPGELFF.